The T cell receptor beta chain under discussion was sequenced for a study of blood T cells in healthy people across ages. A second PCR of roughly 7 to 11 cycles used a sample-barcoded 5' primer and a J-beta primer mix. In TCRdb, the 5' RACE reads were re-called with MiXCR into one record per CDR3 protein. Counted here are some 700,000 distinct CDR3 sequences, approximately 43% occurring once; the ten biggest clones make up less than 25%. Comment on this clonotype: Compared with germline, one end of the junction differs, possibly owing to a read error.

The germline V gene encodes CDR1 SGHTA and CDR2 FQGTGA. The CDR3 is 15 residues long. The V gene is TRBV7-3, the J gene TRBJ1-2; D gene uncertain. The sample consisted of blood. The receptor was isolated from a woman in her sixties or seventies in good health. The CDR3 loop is CASGLSGRMDYGYTF. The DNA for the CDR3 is TGTGCCAGCGGCTTAAGTGGAAGAATGGACTATGGCTACACCTTC.